This entry is about one TCR beta chain. This sample stems from a study of blood T cell repertoires in COVID-19. The table came from immunoSEQ multiplex PCR; TCRdb's copy has only in-frame clones and leaves some out. The data contain just under 350,000 clones, roughly 90% of them singletons. Between the trimmed V and J ends, which lost 5 bases and 1 base, there was a span of 9 bases. Germline loops: CDR1 SGHAT, CDR2 FQNNGV. This CDR3 is 13 amino acids long. This TCR derives from a woman aged 70-85 years with COVID-19, enrolled during active disease. Sequencing input: peripheral blood. This rearrangement joins TRBV11-2 to TRBJ2-7, with D tentatively TRBD1 (6 bases). The CDR3: CASSAGQSYEQYF. As DNA, the CDR3 is TGTGCCAGCAGCGCCGGACAGTCCTACGAGCAGTACTTC. The full variable domain, completed using reference TRBV11-2 and TRBJ2-7, is EAGVAQSPRYKIIEKRQSVAFWCNPISGHATLYWYQQILGQGPKLLIQFQNNGVVDDSQLPKDRFSAERLKGVDSTLKIQPAKLEDSAVYLCASSAGQSYEQYFGPGTRLTVT.